Detailed here is one T cell receptor beta chain. Original handling: Nucleated cell number was recorded as an estimate derived from reference gene primer amplification. Sequencing was performed with immunoSEQ multiplex PCR; in TCRdb, only in-frame clones are kept and a portion is missing. The V and J calls and the clone size are those of that table, but D and trimming were determined from the DNA. The top ten clones hold more than 0.8% of a sample with a few hundred thousand clones, 80% to 90% of them seen once. These data belong to a study of blood T cell repertoires in COVID-19. Germline V lookup: CDR1 LGHDT, CDR2 YNNKEL (reference sequence). The CDR3 is 15 residues long. V was cut by 1 base and J by 1 base, with 8 bases left in between. The cohort comprised adults aged 18 to 89 years residing in around 25 US areas. Recovered Cohort 3 donors showed two negative PCRs, clearance, or symptom resolution.

This chain links TRBV3-1 (or the pseudogene TRBV3-2) with TRBJ2-4; D gene ambiguous. The material sequenced was PBMCs or T cells enriched from blood (not recorded which). The sequence was collected from a man younger than 35 who had recovered from COVID-19. In DNA form, the CDR3 reads TGTGCCAGCAGCCAAGTCCTCAGGGCCAAAAACATTCAGTACTTC. Its protein is CASSQVLRAKNIQYF.